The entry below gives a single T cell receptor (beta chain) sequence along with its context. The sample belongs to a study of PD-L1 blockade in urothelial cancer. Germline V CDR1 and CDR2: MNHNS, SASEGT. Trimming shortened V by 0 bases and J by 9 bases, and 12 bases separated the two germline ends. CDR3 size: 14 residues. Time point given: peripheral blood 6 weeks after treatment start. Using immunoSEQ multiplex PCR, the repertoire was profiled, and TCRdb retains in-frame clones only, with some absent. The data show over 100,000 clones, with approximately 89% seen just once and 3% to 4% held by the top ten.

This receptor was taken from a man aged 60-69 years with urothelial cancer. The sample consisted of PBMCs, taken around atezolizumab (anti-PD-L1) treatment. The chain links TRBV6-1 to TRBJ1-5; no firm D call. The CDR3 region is CASSEATGELPQHF. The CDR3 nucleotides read TGTGCCAGCAGTGAAGCGACCGGAGAGCTGCCCCAGCATTTT.